This is a list of T cell receptor beta chains from one sample in a study of cytomegalovirus exposure and HLA in healthy donors. Clones were read by immunoSEQ multiplex PCR, and TCRdb kept only the in-frame ones, dropping some. The table includes roughly 130,000 clones, 70% to 85% detected once. Sequenced input: PBMCs. Source of these receptors: a woman aged 45 to 65 in good health and CMV-seropositive. Each CDR3 is given with its conserved first and last residue. The D gene is left open where the match is weak. The size of a clone is reported for some rows only, either as once, few or many, or as a class for expanded clones.

cdr3_length: 15
d_call: .
j_call: TRBJ1-4
clone_size: .
v_call: TRBV30
cdr3_nt: TGTGCCTGGAGTGTGGGAACAGGGACTAATGAAAAACTGTTTTTT
cdr3_aa: CAWSVGTGTNEKLFF

cdr3_length: 18
d_call: .
j_call: TRBJ1-5
clone_size: .
v_call: TRBV5-7
cdr3_nt: TGTGCCAGCAGCCCCAGGGATCTAAGGGGGAATAGCAATCAGCCCCAGCATTTT
cdr3_aa: CASSPRDLRGNSNQPQHF

cdr3_length: 14
d_call: .
j_call: TRBJ1-1
clone_size: .
v_call: TRBV19
cdr3_nt: TGTGCCAGTAGTTCCCTTTTAAGGGGCACTGAAGCTTTCTTT
cdr3_aa: CASSSLLRGTEAFF

cdr3_length: 14
d_call: .
j_call: TRBJ2-2
clone_size: .
v_call: TRBV12-5
cdr3_nt: TGTGCTAGTGGTCCCGGGACAAACACCGGGGAGCTGTTTTTT
cdr3_aa: CASGPGTNTGELFF

cdr3_length: 16
d_call: TRBD2
j_call: TRBJ2-1
clone_size: .
v_call: TRBV28
cdr3_nt: TGTGCCAGCAGTAGTGGACTAGCGGGGGTCTACAATGAGCAGTTCTTC
cdr3_aa: CASSSGLAGVYNEQFF

cdr3_length: 13
d_call: .
j_call: TRBJ1-6
clone_size: .
v_call: TRBV2
cdr3_nt: TGTGCCAGCAGTGCGGAGTTTAATTCACCCCTCCACTTT
cdr3_aa: CASSAEFNSPLHF

cdr3_length: 13
d_call: .
j_call: TRBJ2-7
clone_size: .
v_call: TRBV7-8
cdr3_nt: TGTGCCAGCAGCTCTTCAATCTCCTACGAGCAGTACTTC
cdr3_aa: CASSSSISYEQYF

cdr3_length: 21
d_call: TRBD2
j_call: TRBJ2-2
clone_size: few
v_call: TRBV19
cdr3_nt: TGTGCCAGTAAAATCGGAGCCTTCCAGCGGGGGGGCCGGAATTACACCGGGGAGCTGTTTTTT
cdr3_aa: CASKIGAFQRGGRNYTGELFF

cdr3_length: 13
d_call: .
j_call: TRBJ1-2
clone_size: .
v_call: TRBV4-2
cdr3_nt: TGTGCCAGCAGCCAGGAGGGCCCACTTGGCTACACCTTC
cdr3_aa: CASSQEGPLGYTF

cdr3_length: 15
d_call: TRBD1
j_call: TRBJ1-1
clone_size: .
v_call: TRBV7-2
cdr3_nt: TGTGCCAGCAGCTTAGGGCAGGGGGCTCTCACTGAAGCTTTCTTT
cdr3_aa: CASSLGQGALTEAFF

cdr3_length: 14
d_call: .
j_call: TRBJ1-1
clone_size: .
v_call: TRBV28
cdr3_nt: TGTGCCAGCAGTAACATAGGACAGATAAGTCAAGCTTTCTTT
cdr3_aa: CASSNIGQISQAFF

cdr3_length: 13
d_call: .
j_call: TRBJ1-1
clone_size: .
v_call: TRBV7-3
cdr3_nt: TGTGCCAGCAGCTGGACGGGCGGGGATAAAGCTTTCTTT
cdr3_aa: CASSWTGGDKAFF

cdr3_length: 14
d_call: .
j_call: TRBJ2-2
clone_size: few
v_call: TRBV7-2
cdr3_nt: TGTGCCAGCAGCTTAGTAGGGGGGGCCGGGGAGCTGTTTTTT
cdr3_aa: CASSLVGGAGELFF

cdr3_length: 14
d_call: .
j_call: TRBJ2-7
clone_size: .
v_call: TRBV5-1
cdr3_nt: TGCGCCAGCAGCCCGACTCGGGTCTTTTACGAGCAGTACTTC
cdr3_aa: CASSPTRVFYEQYF

cdr3_length: 16
d_call: TRBD2
j_call: TRBJ2-1
clone_size: few
v_call: TRBV11-2
cdr3_nt: TGTGCCAGCAGCTTACTAGCGGGGGGGGCTTACAATGAGCAGTTCTTC
cdr3_aa: CASSLLAGGAYNEQFF

cdr3_length: 15
d_call: .
j_call: TRBJ2-7
clone_size: .
v_call: TRBV5-1
cdr3_nt: TGCGCCAGCAGCTTGTTAGGGCAGGGGACCTACGAGCAGTACTTC
cdr3_aa: CASSLLGQGTYEQYF

cdr3_length: 15
d_call: TRBD1
j_call: TRBJ1-6
clone_size: .
v_call: TRBV11-2
cdr3_nt: TGTGCCAGCAGCTTACCCATCGCCAGGGGGCAAGTCCTCCACTTT
cdr3_aa: CASSLPIARGQVLHF

cdr3_length: 14
d_call: .
j_call: TRBJ1-1
clone_size: .
v_call: TRBV7-2
cdr3_nt: TGTGCCAGCAGCTTTCTTTCAACGGACACTGAAGCTTTCTTT
cdr3_aa: CASSFLSTDTEAFF

cdr3_length: 17
d_call: TRBD1
j_call: TRBJ2-3
clone_size: .
v_call: TRBV2
cdr3_nt: TGTGCCAGTCCGCTTCCTCTTAGGACAGGGGCGACAGATACGCAGTATTTT
cdr3_aa: CASPLPLRTGATDTQYF

cdr3_length: 17
d_call: .
j_call: TRBJ2-7
clone_size: .
v_call: TRBV21-1
cdr3_nt: TGTGCCAGCAGCAAAGCAGGGGGCACTGCGGACTCCTACGAGCAGTACTTC
cdr3_aa: CASSKAGGTADSYEQYF

cdr3_length: 14
d_call: TRBD1
j_call: TRBJ1-2
clone_size: .
v_call: TRBV2
cdr3_nt: TGTGCCAGCACTTCCGGACAGGGGGCCGTTGGCTACACCTTC
cdr3_aa: CASTSGQGAVGYTF

cdr3_length: 17
d_call: .
j_call: TRBJ1-3
clone_size: .
v_call: TRBV19
cdr3_nt: TGTGCCAGTAGTACCACACAGGGCACCCGCTCTGGAAACACCATATATTTT
cdr3_aa: CASSTTQGTRSGNTIYF

cdr3_length: 15
d_call: TRBD1
j_call: TRBJ2-2
clone_size: .
v_call: TRBV7-6
cdr3_nt: TGTGCCAGCAGGAGCCCGACAGGGGGTAACGGGGAGCTGTTTTTT
cdr3_aa: CASRSPTGGNGELFF

cdr3_length: 14
d_call: .
j_call: TRBJ2-5
clone_size: .
v_call: TRBV6-5
cdr3_nt: TGTGCCAGCAAACTCGGACAGTTCCAAGAGACCCAGTACTTC
cdr3_aa: CASKLGQFQETQYF

cdr3_length: 14
d_call: .
j_call: TRBJ1-6
clone_size: .
v_call: TRBV9
cdr3_nt: TGTGCCAGCAGCGTAGCTACGCGTAATTCACCCCTCCACTTT
cdr3_aa: CASSVATRNSPLHF

cdr3_length: 13
d_call: .
j_call: TRBJ1-1
clone_size: .
v_call: TRBV10-3
cdr3_nt: TGTGCCATCAGTGACAGGGGGAACACTGAAGCTTTCTTT
cdr3_aa: CAISDRGNTEAFF

cdr3_length: 14
d_call: .
j_call: TRBJ1-5
clone_size: .
v_call: TRBV7-9
cdr3_nt: TGTGCCAGCAGCCCCCCTCCCCCCGTTCAGCCCCAGCATTTT
cdr3_aa: CASSPPPPVQPQHF

cdr3_length: 15
d_call: .
j_call: TRBJ2-1
clone_size: few
v_call: TRBV7-2
cdr3_nt: TGTGCCAGCAGCTTTGACAGAGGTTTGTACAATGAGCAGTTCTTC
cdr3_aa: CASSFDRGLYNEQFF

cdr3_length: 16
d_call: TRBD2
j_call: TRBJ2-2
clone_size: .
v_call: TRBV4-2
cdr3_nt: TGTGCCAGCAGCCAGGACGGGGAGGGAGGCACCGGGGAGCTGTTTTTT
cdr3_aa: CASSQDGEGGTGELFF

cdr3_length: 16
d_call: .
j_call: TRBJ2-7
clone_size: .
v_call: TRBV11-2
cdr3_nt: TGTGCCAGCAGCCCAGTGGGCGGGGCAGGTTGGTACGAGCAGTACTTC
cdr3_aa: CASSPVGGAGWYEQYF

cdr3_length: 13
d_call: TRBD1
j_call: TRBJ1-1
clone_size: few
v_call: TRBV19
cdr3_nt: TGTGCCAGTAGTGGGACAGCGAACACTGAAGCTTTCTTT
cdr3_aa: CASSGTANTEAFF

cdr3_length: 14
d_call: TRBD1
j_call: TRBJ1-1
clone_size: .
v_call: TRBV4-1
cdr3_nt: TGCGCCAGCAGCCACGGCCGGGACAGGGATAGGGCTTTCTTT
cdr3_aa: CASSHGRDRDRAFF

cdr3_length: 16
d_call: .
j_call: TRBJ2-1
clone_size: .
v_call: TRBV10-3
cdr3_nt: TGTGCCATCAGTGAGACCGGGCCCACGGGAAACGACGAGCAGTTCTTC
cdr3_aa: CAISETGPTGNDEQFF

cdr3_length: 16
d_call: TRBD1
j_call: TRBJ1-3
clone_size: .
v_call: TRBV7-9
cdr3_nt: TGTGCCAGCAGCCTCATCCGGACAGGGGCTGGAAACACCATATATTTT
cdr3_aa: CASSLIRTGAGNTIYF

cdr3_length: 15
d_call: TRBD1
j_call: TRBJ2-7
clone_size: few
v_call: TRBV12-5
cdr3_nt: TGTGCTAGTGGTTTGGGACAGGGGAGCTTCTACGAGCAGTACTTC
cdr3_aa: CASGLGQGSFYEQYF

cdr3_length: 14
d_call: .
j_call: TRBJ1-1
clone_size: few
v_call: TRBV28
cdr3_nt: TGTGCCAGCAGTTTAGGTATTTCGGGCACTGAAGCTTTCTTT
cdr3_aa: CASSLGISGTEAFF

cdr3_length: 14
d_call: TRBD1
j_call: TRBJ1-5
clone_size: .
v_call: TRBV30
cdr3_nt: TGTGCCTGGAGTGTACTAGGGACAGATCAGCCCCAGCATTTT
cdr3_aa: CAWSVLGTDQPQHF

cdr3_length: 15
d_call: .
j_call: TRBJ2-7
clone_size: .
v_call: TRBV18
cdr3_nt: TGTGCCAGCTCACCTCCAGGGGAAAGGTCCTACGAGCAGTACTTC
cdr3_aa: CASSPPGERSYEQYF

cdr3_length: 13
d_call: TRBD1
j_call: TRBJ1-6
clone_size: few
v_call: TRBV9
cdr3_nt: TGTGCCAGCTCCGGGACAGGGGTTTCACCCCTCCACTTT
cdr3_aa: CASSGTGVSPLHF

cdr3_length: 16
d_call: .
j_call: TRBJ1-3
clone_size: .
v_call: TRBV6-5
cdr3_nt: TGTGCCAGCAGTTACTCGGGGGGGCGTTCTGGAAACACCATATATTTT
cdr3_aa: CASSYSGGRSGNTIYF

cdr3_length: 16
d_call: TRBD2
j_call: TRBJ2-5
clone_size: few
v_call: TRBV7-2
cdr3_nt: TGTGCCAGCAGCCCGCGACTAGCGGGGGCCCAAGAGACCCAGTACTTC
cdr3_aa: CASSPRLAGAQETQYF

cdr3_length: 17
d_call: .
j_call: TRBJ1-5
clone_size: few
v_call: TRBV2
cdr3_nt: TGTGCCAGCAGTGTACGGTCCCTTCTCCGGAGCAATCAGCCCCAGCATTTT
cdr3_aa: CASSVRSLLRSNQPQHF

cdr3_length: 13
d_call: .
j_call: TRBJ2-1
clone_size: .
v_call: TRBV4-1
cdr3_nt: TGCGCCAGCAGCCAAGATCCGGTAGATGAGCAGTTCTTC
cdr3_aa: CASSQDPVDEQFF

cdr3_length: 12
d_call: TRBD1
j_call: TRBJ1-2
clone_size: .
v_call: TRBV13
cdr3_nt: TGTGCCAGCAGCTTATCGACAGGGGGCTGCACCTTC
cdr3_aa: CASSLSTGGCTF

cdr3_length: 18
d_call: TRBD2
j_call: TRBJ2-7
clone_size: .
v_call: TRBV7-3
cdr3_nt: TGTGCCAGCAGCCCTAGCGCCCCCGGGCTAGCGGGATTCGACGAGCAGTACTTC
cdr3_aa: CASSPSAPGLAGFDEQYF

cdr3_length: 12
d_call: TRBD1
j_call: TRBJ1-2
clone_size: .
v_call: TRBV27
cdr3_nt: TGTGCCAGCAGAGACAGGGGTAGCGGCTACACCTTC
cdr3_aa: CASRDRGSGYTF

cdr3_length: 11
d_call: .
j_call: TRBJ2-5
clone_size: .
v_call: TRBV6-1
cdr3_nt: TGTGCCAGCGCCTCACTCCCGACCCAGTACTTC
cdr3_aa: CASASLPTQYF

cdr3_length: 15
d_call: .
j_call: TRBJ2-5
clone_size: .
v_call: TRBV6-1
cdr3_nt: TGTGCCAGCAGGGACCAGGGCCTACCCCAAGAGACCCAGTACTTC
cdr3_aa: CASRDQGLPQETQYF

cdr3_length: 13
d_call: .
j_call: TRBJ2-5
clone_size: .
v_call: TRBV2
cdr3_nt: TGTGCCAGCAGTAGGGGGTTTGGAGAGACCCAGTACTTC
cdr3_aa: CASSRGFGETQYF

cdr3_length: 15
d_call: TRBD1
j_call: TRBJ1-1
clone_size: .
v_call: TRBV7-3
cdr3_nt: TGTGCCAGCAGCTTAACCTCAGGGGGCACCGCTGAAGCTTTCTTT
cdr3_aa: CASSLTSGGTAEAFF

cdr3_length: 15
d_call: TRBD1
j_call: TRBJ1-5
clone_size: once
v_call: TRBV10-3
cdr3_nt: TGTGCCATCCGACTCACAGGGGGCGACGATCAGCCCCAGCATTTT
cdr3_aa: CAIRLTGGDDQPQHF

cdr3_length: 16
d_call: TRBD1
j_call: TRBJ1-5
clone_size: .
v_call: TRBV19
cdr3_nt: TGTGCCAGTAGTACTCCAGGGGGAGCGGGCAATCAGCCCCAGCATTTT
cdr3_aa: CASSTPGGAGNQPQHF

cdr3_length: 11
d_call: .
j_call: TRBJ2-7
clone_size: .
v_call: TRBV19
cdr3_nt: TGTGCCAGTAGTAACACCCTCGAGCAGTACTTC
cdr3_aa: CASSNTLEQYF

cdr3_length: 21
d_call: TRBD1
j_call: TRBJ1-6
clone_size: once
v_call: TRBV27
cdr3_nt: TGTGCCAGCAGTCCCGAACTAGACAGGGGTGGTTCAAGCTCCTATAATTCACCCCTCCACTTT
cdr3_aa: CASSPELDRGGSSSYNSPLHF

cdr3_length: 14
d_call: .
j_call: TRBJ1-2
clone_size: .
v_call: TRBV18
cdr3_nt: TGTGCCAGCTCACCACAAGTTGATTACGGTGGCTACACCTTC
cdr3_aa: CASSPQVDYGGYTF

cdr3_length: 14
d_call: .
j_call: TRBJ2-7
clone_size: .
v_call: TRBV18
cdr3_nt: TGTGCCAGCTCACCACTTAGTTTGGCCTACGAGCAGTACTTC
cdr3_aa: CASSPLSLAYEQYF

cdr3_length: 13
d_call: .
j_call: TRBJ1-2
clone_size: .
v_call: TRBV18
cdr3_nt: TGTGCCAGCTCACTATCGTCAGGGAATGGCTACACCTTC
cdr3_aa: CASSLSSGNGYTF